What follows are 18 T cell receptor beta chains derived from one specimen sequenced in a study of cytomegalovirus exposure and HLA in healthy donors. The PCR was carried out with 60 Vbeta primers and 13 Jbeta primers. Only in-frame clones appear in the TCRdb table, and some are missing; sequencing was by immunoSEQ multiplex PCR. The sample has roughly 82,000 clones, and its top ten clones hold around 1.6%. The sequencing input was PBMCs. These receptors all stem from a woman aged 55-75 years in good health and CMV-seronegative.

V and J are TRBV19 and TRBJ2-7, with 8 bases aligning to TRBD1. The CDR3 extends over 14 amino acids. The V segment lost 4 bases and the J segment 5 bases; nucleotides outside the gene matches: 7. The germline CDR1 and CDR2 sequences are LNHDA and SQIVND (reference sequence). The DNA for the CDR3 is TGTGCCAGTAGTACGGGACAGGTTCACCACGAGCAGTACTTC. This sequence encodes CASSTGQVHHEQYF.

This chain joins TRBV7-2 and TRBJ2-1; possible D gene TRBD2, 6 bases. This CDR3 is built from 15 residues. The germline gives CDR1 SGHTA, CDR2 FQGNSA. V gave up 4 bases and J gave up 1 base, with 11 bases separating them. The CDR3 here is CASSSTAGSYNEQFF. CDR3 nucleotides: TGTGCCAGCAGCTCGACCGCGGGGTCCTACAATGAGCAGTTCTTC.

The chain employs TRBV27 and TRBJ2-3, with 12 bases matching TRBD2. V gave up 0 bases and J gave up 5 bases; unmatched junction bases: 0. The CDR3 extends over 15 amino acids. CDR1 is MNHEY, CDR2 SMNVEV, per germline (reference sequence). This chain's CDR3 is CASSLSGLAGDTQYF. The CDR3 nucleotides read TGTGCCAGCAGTTTATCGGGACTAGCGGGAGATACGCAGTATTTT.

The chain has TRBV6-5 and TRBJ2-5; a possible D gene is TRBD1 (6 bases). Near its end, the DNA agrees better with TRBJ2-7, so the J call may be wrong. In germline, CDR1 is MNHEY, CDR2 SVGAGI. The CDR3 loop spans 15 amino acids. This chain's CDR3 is CASSLQTTGLGEQYF. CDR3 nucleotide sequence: TGTGCCAGCAGTCTACAGACCACAGGGCTCGGCGAGCAGTACTTC.

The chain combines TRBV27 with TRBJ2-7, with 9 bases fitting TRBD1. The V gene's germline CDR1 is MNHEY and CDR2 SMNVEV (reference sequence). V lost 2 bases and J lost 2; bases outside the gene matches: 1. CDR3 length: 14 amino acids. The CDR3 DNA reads TGTGCCAGCAGTTTAAACAGGGGGCCCTACGAGCAGTACTTC. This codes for CASSLNRGPYEQYF.

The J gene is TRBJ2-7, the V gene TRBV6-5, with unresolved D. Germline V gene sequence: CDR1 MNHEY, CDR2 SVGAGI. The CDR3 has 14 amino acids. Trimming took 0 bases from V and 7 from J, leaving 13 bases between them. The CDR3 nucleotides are TGTGCCAGCAGTTACTCACATTTCGGGTCGGAGCAGTACTTC. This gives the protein CASSYSHFGSEQYF.

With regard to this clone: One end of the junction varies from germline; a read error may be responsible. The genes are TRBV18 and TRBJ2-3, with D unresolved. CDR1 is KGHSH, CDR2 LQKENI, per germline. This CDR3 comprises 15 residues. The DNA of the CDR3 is TGTGCCAGCTCACCACCCAAGGCCCCCGGAGATGCGCAGTATTTT. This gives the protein CASSPPKAPGDAQYF.

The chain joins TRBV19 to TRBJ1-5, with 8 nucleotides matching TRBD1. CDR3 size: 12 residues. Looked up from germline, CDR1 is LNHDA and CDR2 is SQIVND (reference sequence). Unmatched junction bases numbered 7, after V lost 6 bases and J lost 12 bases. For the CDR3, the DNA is TGTGCCAGTAGCGTTGACACAGGGGGCCAGCATTTT. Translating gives CASSVDTGGQHF.

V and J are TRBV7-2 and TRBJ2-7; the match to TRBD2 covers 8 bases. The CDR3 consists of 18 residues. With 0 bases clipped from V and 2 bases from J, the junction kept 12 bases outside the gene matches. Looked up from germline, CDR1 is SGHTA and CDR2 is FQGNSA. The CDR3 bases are TGTGCCAGCAGCTTAGCGGTAGGCGGGAGGAATACCCCCTACGAGCAGTACTTC. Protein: CASSLAVGGRNTPYEQYF.

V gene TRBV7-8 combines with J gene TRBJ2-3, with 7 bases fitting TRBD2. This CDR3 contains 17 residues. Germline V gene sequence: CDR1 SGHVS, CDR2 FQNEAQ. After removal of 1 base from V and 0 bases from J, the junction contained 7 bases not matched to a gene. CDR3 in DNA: TGTGCCAGCAGCTTAGGAGGGCTAGCGGAGAGCACAGATACGCAGTATTTT. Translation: CASSLGGLAESTDTQYF.

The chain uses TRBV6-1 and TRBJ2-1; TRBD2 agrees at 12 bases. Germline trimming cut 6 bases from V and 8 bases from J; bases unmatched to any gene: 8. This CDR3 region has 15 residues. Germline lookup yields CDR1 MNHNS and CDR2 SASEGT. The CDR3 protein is CASRPGGLAGDEQFF. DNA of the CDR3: TGTGCCAGCAGGCCGGGGGGACTAGCGGGTGATGAGCAGTTCTTC.

This CDR3 reads CASSMTPGDLRYEQYF. As DNA, the CDR3 is TGTGCCAGTAGTATGACCCCCGGGGATCTCCGTTACGAGCAGTACTTC. This rearrangement joins TRBV19 to TRBJ2-7, with D perhaps TRBD2 (5 bases). The CDR3 consists of 16 residues. The germline CDR1 and CDR2 sequences are LNHDA and SQIVND (reference sequence). The ends were cut back, 3 bases at V and 4 bases at J, with 19 bases in the middle.

The CDR3 bases are TGTGCCACCAGCACTGCCGGGACAGGGGTGGTGGAGACCCAGTACTTC. Protein product: CATSTAGTGVVETQYF. The chain is built from TRBV15 and TRBJ2-5; 10 bases map to TRBD1. Germline V gene sequence: CDR1 LNHNV, CDR2 YYDKDF (reference sequence). V shed 4 bases, J shed 5 bases, and the junction held 10 bases outside the gene matches. CDR3 length: 16 amino acids.

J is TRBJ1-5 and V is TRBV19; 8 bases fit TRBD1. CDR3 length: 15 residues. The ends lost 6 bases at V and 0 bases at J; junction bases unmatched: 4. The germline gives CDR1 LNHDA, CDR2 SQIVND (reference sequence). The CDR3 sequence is CASRLTGASNQPQHF. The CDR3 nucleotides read TGTGCCAGTAGGCTGACAGGGGCTAGCAATCAGCCCCAGCATTTT.

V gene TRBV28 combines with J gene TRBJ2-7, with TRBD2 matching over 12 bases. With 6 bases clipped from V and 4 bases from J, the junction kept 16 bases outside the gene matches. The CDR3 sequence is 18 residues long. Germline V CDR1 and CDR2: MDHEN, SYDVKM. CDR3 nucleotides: TGTGCCAGCAGCAGGGTGGGGCTAGCGGGAGGGCCGGGATACGAGCAGTACTTC. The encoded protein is CASSRVGLAGGPGYEQYF.

DNA for the CDR3: TGCAGCGCTGTTGAACTGACTGAAGCTTTCTTT. This translates into CSAVELTEAFF. The rearrangement uses TRBV29-1 and TRBJ1-1; D is uncertain. This CDR3 region has 11 residues. Trimming shortened V by 7 bases and J by 5 bases, and 11 bases separated the two germline ends. Germline CDR1 reads SQVTM; CDR2 reads ANQGSEA.

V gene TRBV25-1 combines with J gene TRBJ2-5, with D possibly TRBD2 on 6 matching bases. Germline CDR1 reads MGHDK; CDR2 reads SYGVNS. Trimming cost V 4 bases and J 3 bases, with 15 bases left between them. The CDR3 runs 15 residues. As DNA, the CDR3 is TGTGCCAGCAGTGCGGGACGGAGACTAGAAGAGACCCAGTACTTC. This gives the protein CASSAGRRLEETQYF.

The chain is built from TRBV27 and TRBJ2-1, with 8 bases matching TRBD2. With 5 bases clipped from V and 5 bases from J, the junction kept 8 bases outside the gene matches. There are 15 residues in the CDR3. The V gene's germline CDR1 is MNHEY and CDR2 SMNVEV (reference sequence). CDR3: CASSKLAAGHNEQFF. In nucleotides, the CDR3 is TGTGCCAGCAGTAAACTAGCGGCCGGACACAATGAGCAGTTCTTC.